A single TCR beta chain is shown here with its context. The method was immunoSEQ multiplex PCR; TCRdb's version includes in-frame clones alone and lacks a portion of them. Of about 250,000 clones in the sample, around nine tenths are singletons; the top ten hold 1.6%. The sample is drawn from a study of blood T cell repertoires in COVID-19. This CDR3 comprises 16 residues. Germline assignment: CDR1 SEHNR and CDR2 FQNEAQ (reference sequence). V lost 5 bases, J lost 8 bases, and 15 bases stayed unmatched. This clonotype was obtained from a woman aged 60-70 years who had recovered from COVID-19. This chain joins TRBV7-9 and TRBJ2-1; 7 nucleotides line up with TRBD2. Sequenced material: peripheral blood. CDR3 in DNA: TGTGCCAGCAGCCCGCGTGCCAGCGGGGTCGTCTATGAGCAGTTCTTC. It translates to CASSPRASGVVYEQFF.